The entry that follows covers one T cell receptor (beta chain) sequence. Its antigen is unidentified. Random hexamers served to reverse transcribe roughly 0.45 to 1 ug RNA. By means of immunoSEQ multiplex PCR, TCR beta CDR3 spanning 54 Vbeta and 13 Jbeta underwent amplification. TCRdb reprocessed the immunoSEQ multiplex PCR reads with MiXCR, giving one entry per CDR3 protein. The sample gives around 150,000 distinct CDR3 sequences, more than 85% of which show up once; approximately 0.17% is in the top ten. These data belong to a study of CD8 T cells in Susac syndrome. The authors sequenced TCR beta from blood CD8+ and CD4+ T cells. Study outcomes and limitations: Susac-specific public clones were found in total CD8+ and CD8+ TEMRA repertoires, numbering roughly 15 and five, respectively. Only a relatively small number of individuals were included in the TCR sequencing and HLA analysis.

Germline V lookup: CDR1 MGHRA, CDR2 YSYEKL. Deletions cut 1 base from V and 0 bases from J, with 22 bases between. This CDR3 has 20 residues. The receptor was derived from a human donor with Susac syndrome. This chain connects TRBV4-1 to TRBJ2-1; D is unresolved. What was sequenced was CD8+ T cells from PBMCs. The chain's CDR3 is CASSQAPGTSILSSYNEQFF. Written as DNA, the CDR3 is TGCGCCAGCAGCCAAGCCCCCGGTACGTCTATCCTCAGCTCCTACAATGAGCAGTTCTTC.